This is a list of T cell receptor beta chains from one sample in a study of T-cell reconstitution after alpha-beta-depleted transplantation in children. TCRdb called the PCR reads again in MiXCR, with one record for every CDR3 protein. The data show 500,000 to 600,000 distinct CDR3 sequences, approximately 32% seen once. Here the sequenced sample was PBMCs from the stem cell graft donor, taken from the stem cell graft. The receptors come from a human donor who donated a stem cell graft to a child with aplastic anemia. The CDR3 runs from the conserved cysteine through the conserved F or W. A D gene is named only where the DNA matches it firmly. A row's size may be missing; if present it is once, few, many or a size class.

>TRBV20-1|-|few|TRBJ2-2|12
TGCAGTGCTAGGAGGGAAGCCGGGGAGCTGTTTTTT
CSARREAGELFF
>TRBV6-5|-|-|TRBJ2-7|16
TGTGCCAGCAGTTACACGACGGGACGATCGTCCTACGAGCAGTACTTC
CASSYTTGRSSYEQYF
>TRBV27|-|-|TRBJ2-6|17
TGTGCCAGCAGTTCCAGTTGGGACCCTTCTGGGGCCAACGTCCTGACTTTC
CASSSSWDPSGANVLTF
>TRBV7-9|TRBD1|-|TRBJ2-5|14
TGTGCCAGCAGCTCGACAGGGGCTAAAGAGACCCAGTACTTC
CASSSTGAKETQYF
>TRBV5-5|-|-|TRBJ2-3|15
TGTGCCAGCAGCTTGGCCTGGAGGGGACTGGATACGCAGTATTTT
CASSLAWRGLDTQYF
>TRBV6-5|TRBD2|few|TRBJ2-5|17
TGTGCCAGCAGTTACTCCCGGACTAGCGGGGTACTAGGGACCCAGTACTTC
CASSYSRTSGVLGTQYF
>TRBV11-2|TRBD2|-|TRBJ2-3|19
TGTGCCAGCAGCTTAGACTCGAGGACTAGCGGGAGGGGCACAGATACGCAGTATTTT
CASSLDSRTSGRGTDTQYF
>TRBV9|TRBD1|-|TRBJ2-1|15
TGTGCCAGCAGCCCGACAGGGGCCCCCTACAATGAGCAGTTCTTC
CASSPTGAPYNEQFF
>TRBV20-1|TRBD2|-|TRBJ2-1|15
TGCAGTGCTAGGGTGGGTAGCGGGACATACAATGAGCAGTTCTTC
CSARVGSGTYNEQFF
>TRBV7-3|TRBD1|-|TRBJ2-7|16
TGTGCCAGCAGCTTAAGGGGGGGGACAGGGATCAACGAGCAGTACTTC
CASSLRGGTGINEQYF
>TRBV29-1|-|-|TRBJ2-7|12
TGCAGCGTCGGCCGGACAGCGTATGGGCAGTACTTC
CSVGRTAYGQYF
>TRBV3-1|-|-|TRBJ1-5|16
TGTGCCAGCAGCCAAGAGGTTGGCAGGGCAAGTCAGCCCCAGCATTTT
CASSQEVGRASQPQHF
>TRBV6-5|-|-|TRBJ2-7|12
TGTGCCAGCAGTAGGACACTCTACGAGCAGTACTTC
CASSRTLYEQYF
>TRBV29-1|-|few|TRBJ2-5|12
TGCAGCGTTGCTGACACCCAAGAGACCCAGTACTTC
CSVADTQETQYF
>TRBV20-1|-|-|TRBJ1-3|13
TGCAGTGCTCCGGGACTCAACGGAAACACCATATATTTT
CSAPGLNGNTIYF
>TRBV5-4|-|-|TRBJ2-1|15
TGTGCCAGCAGCCTCCTAGGTGAATCCTACAATGAGCAGTTCTTC
CASSLLGESYNEQFF
>TRBV7-9|-|-|TRBJ1-1|11
TGTGCCAGCAGCTCCCGCACTGAAGCTTTCTTT
CASSSRTEAFF
>TRBV12-3/TRBV12-4|-|-|TRBJ2-3|17
TGTGCCAGCAGTGAGGGAGACAGTCGCTCTAGCACAGATACGCAGTATTTT
CASSEGDSRSSTDTQYF
>TRBV7-2|TRBD2|few|TRBJ2-4|16
TGTGCCAGCAGTAGACTAGCGGGATTAGCCAAAAACATTCAGTACTTC
CASSRLAGLAKNIQYF
>TRBV30|TRBD1|-|TRBJ2-5|15
TGTGCCTGGAGTGTGGGGACAGGGATCCTTAAGACCCAGTACTTC
CAWSVGTGILKTQYF
>TRBV5-1|-|few|TRBJ1-1|15
TGCGCCAGCAGCTGGGGGCGGACGGTCGGGCTTGAAGCTTTCTTT
CASSWGRTVGLEAFF
>TRBV28|-|-|TRBJ2-1|16
TGTGCCAGCAGCTCACCCCAGGGGCTGGTTGGAAATGAGCAGTTCTTC
CASSSPQGLVGNEQFF
>TRBV12-3/TRBV12-4|-|-|TRBJ2-7|14
TGTGCCAGCAGTTTAGAGGGCAGGTTGAGCGAGCAGTACTTC
CASSLEGRLSEQYF
>TRBV9|TRBD2|-|TRBJ2-2|16
TGTGCCAGCAGCTTAGCGGGAGGGCCGATCGCCGGGGAGCTGTTTTTT
CASSLAGGPIAGELFF